These T cell receptor beta chains were read from a single sample in a study of prognosis after radiotherapy for stage I lung cancer. TCRdb fed the multiplex PCR reads into MiXCR, producing one record per CDR3 protein. The sample has 45,000 to 70,000 distinct CDR3 sequences, less than 30% seen once; the top ten hold more than 6.5%. Material: PBMCs, obtained before or after stereotactic body radiation therapy (not recorded which). Source of these receptors: a donor over 45 with non-small cell lung cancer. Each CDR3 is given with its conserved first and last residue. D genes are given only for firm matches. The size of a clone is reported for some rows only, either as once, few or many, or as a class for expanded clones.

V,size,J,D,DNA,CDR3
TRBV10-2,many,TRBJ1-5,.,TGCGCCAGCAGTGATGGCCACCACAATCAGCCCCAGCATTTT,CASSDGHHNQPQHF
TRBV7-9,many,TRBJ1-2,.,TGTGCCAGCAGCCGCGGGATCCCGGGCACGGGCTATGGCTACACCTTC,CASSRGIPGTGYGYTF
TRBV28,many,TRBJ1-1,.,TGTGCCAGCAGTTTTCAGAACACTGAAGCTTTCTTT,CASSFQNTEAFF
TRBV28,many,TRBJ2-7,.,TGTGCCAGCATCTCGCCAGGGCGTCGGGACGAGCAGTACTTC,CASISPGRRDEQYF
TRBV20-1,many,TRBJ1-5,.,TGCAGTGCCAGGGGCTATTGGGGGGATCATCAGCCCCAGCATTTT,CSARGYWGDHQPQHF
TRBV12-3/TRBV12-4,many,TRBJ2-7,.,TGTGCCAGCAGCATGGGGGGCTACGAGCAGTACTTC,CASSMGGYEQYF
TRBV6-1,.,TRBJ2-4,.,TGTGCCAGCAGCTCCGGGACCATGGTAAACATTCAGTACTTC,CASSSGTMVNIQYF
TRBV6-1,many,TRBJ1-4,.,TGTGCCAGCAGAAGACAGTCAACTAATGAAAAACTGTTTTTT,CASRRQSTNEKLFF
TRBV7-2,many,TRBJ2-1,TRBD2,TGTGCCAGCAGCTCCCGATACTCTAGCGGGGGGTACAATGAGCAGTTCTTC,CASSSRYSSGGYNEQFF
TRBV20-1,many,TRBJ1-1,TRBD1,TGCAGTGCTAGGGGGGACAGGGGGCACACTGAAGCTTTCTTT,CSARGDRGHTEAFF
TRBV5-1,many,TRBJ2-7,.,TGCGCCAGCAGAGACCAGACTGGACCGGGGGAGCAGTACTTC,CASRDQTGPGEQYF
TRBV7-9,many,TRBJ1-5,.,TGTGCCAGCAGCTTAGGAACTGACAGTGGGCCCCAGCATTTT,CASSLGTDSGPQHF
TRBV5-4,few,TRBJ1-2,.,TGTGCCAGCAGCTTGGGCTACGACCTGGTCTATGGCTACACCTTC,CASSLGYDLVYGYTF
TRBV6-5,many,TRBJ2-7,TRBD1,TGTGCCAGCAGTTGGTCCGGGACAGGGAATTTCGAGCAGTACTTC,CASSWSGTGNFEQYF
TRBV12-3/TRBV12-4,many,TRBJ2-2,.,TGTGCCAGCAGTTTGGACAGTAGCACCGGGGAGCTGTTTTTT,CASSLDSSTGELFF
TRBV19,many,TRBJ1-2,.,TGTGCCAGTTCCGCAGGGGCGAACTATGGCTACACCTTC,CASSAGANYGYTF
TRBV5-1,many,TRBJ2-2,TRBD1,TGCGCCAGCAGCTTGGGTCAGGGGGCCGGGGAGCTGTTTTTT,CASSLGQGAGELFF
TRBV6-2/TRBV6-3,.,TRBJ1-2,.,TGTGCCCGCAGTTACCTCCGGGAGCATGGCTACACCTTC,CARSYLREHGYTF
TRBV30,many,TRBJ2-3,TRBD2,TGTGCCTGGAGTTTTGGGGGGGTGACAGATACGCAGTATTTT,CAWSFGGVTDTQYF
TRBV7-2,.,TRBJ1-1,.,TGTGCCAGCAGCGCTATGGCCCTAGGGACAACTGAAGCTTTCTTT,CASSAMALGTTEAFF
TRBV20-1,.,TRBJ2-7,TRBD2,TGCAGTGCTACTAGCGGGGGCTCCTACGAGCAGTACTTC,CSATSGGSYEQYF
TRBV6-1,many,TRBJ2-3,.,TGTGCCAGCAGTGAACGTGGCGGGGACACAGGTACGCAGTATTTT,CASSERGGDTGTQYF
TRBV5-6,many,TRBJ2-3,TRBD2,TGTGCCAGCAGCTCCCTTTTAGCGGGGGGCCGTCCCAGCACAGATACGCAGTATTTT,CASSSLLAGGRPSTDTQYF
TRBV7-2,many,TRBJ2-1,TRBD2,TGTGCCAGCAGCCAGGCGAGCGGGGGGGCCGATGAGCAGTTCTTC,CASSQASGGADEQFF
TRBV29-1,many,TRBJ1-1,TRBD1,TGCAGCGTGACCAAGACAGGGATGAACACTGAAGCTTTCTTT,CSVTKTGMNTEAFF
TRBV9,many,TRBJ2-1,.,TGTGCCAGCAGCGCCGGGCGGGACCTGGGGACCAGCTCCTACAATGAGCAGTTCTTC,CASSAGRDLGTSSYNEQFF
TRBV19,many,TRBJ2-3,TRBD2,TGTGCCAGTACCGCGACTAGCGGGGGTAGGGATACGCAGTATTTT,CASTATSGGRDTQYF
TRBV7-3,many,TRBJ1-2,.,TGTGCCAGCAGCTTGCCCCCCAGGGGCTTAAACTATGGCTACACCTTC,CASSLPPRGLNYGYTF
TRBV3-1,.,TRBJ1-2,.,TGTGCCAGCAGCCAATCTAGCTATGGCTACACCTTC,CASSQSSYGYTF
TRBV3-1,.,TRBJ2-6,.,TGTGCCAGCAGCCAAGGCGTATCTGGGGCCAACGTCCTGACTTTC,CASSQGVSGANVLTF
TRBV20-1,few,TRBJ2-4,.,TGCAGTGCTAGCCCCAATCTAGCCAAAAACATTCAGTACTTC,CSASPNLAKNIQYF
TRBV19,many,TRBJ2-7,TRBD1,TGTGCCAGTAGTGGGGGACAGGGCCCCTACGAGCAGTACTTC,CASSGGQGPYEQYF
TRBV20-1,many,TRBJ2-3,.,TGCAGTGCAAGACGCGGTGGGGGCACAGATACGCAGTATTTT,CSARRGGGTDTQYF
TRBV18,few,TRBJ1-1,.,TGTGCCAGCTCACCAGGACACACTGAAGCTTTCTTT,CASSPGHTEAFF
TRBV6-1,many,TRBJ2-5,TRBD1,TGTGCCAGCAGTCCTACCGACAGGGAAGAGACCCAGTACTTC,CASSPTDREETQYF
TRBV18,many,TRBJ1-2,.,TGTGCCAGCTCAGCGGGGACGGAGGAGTATGGCTACACCTTC,CASSAGTEEYGYTF
TRBV3-1,many,TRBJ1-2,.,TGTGCCAGCAGCCAAGAGAGGGCCGGGCGCTATGGCTACACCTTC,CASSQERAGRYGYTF
TRBV6-7,many,TRBJ1-1,TRBD1,TGTGCCAGCAGTTACCCGGGACAGTACACTGAAGCTTTCTTT,CASSYPGQYTEAFF
TRBV3-1,many,TRBJ1-4,TRBD1,TGTGCCAGCAGCCACCCCGGACAGGGTAATGAAAAACTGTTTTTT,CASSHPGQGNEKLFF
TRBV14,many,TRBJ1-1,.,TGTGCCAGCAGCTCGTTCGGGGGCGCGTTGGCTTTCTTT,CASSSFGGALAFF
TRBV20-1,many,TRBJ1-2,.,TGCAGTGCTAGAGGGGGGAATACAATTGGGCATGGCTACACCTTC,CSARGGNTIGHGYTF
TRBV7-2,many,TRBJ2-5,TRBD1,TGTGCCAGCAGCCCAAGACAGGGGATAAAGACCCAGTACTTC,CASSPRQGIKTQYF
TRBV5-5,.,TRBJ2-5,.,TGTGCCAGCAGCCTGAGCGGCACTCGAGAGACCCAGTACTTC,CASSLSGTRETQYF
TRBV2,many,TRBJ2-5,.,TGTGCCAGCAATTTGGGCGGACTCCAAGAGACCCAGTACTTC,CASNLGGLQETQYF
TRBV4-3,.,TRBJ2-3,TRBD1,TGCGCCAGCAGCCACTACAGGGGGAATACAGATACGCAGTATTTT,CASSHYRGNTDTQYF
TRBV20-1,many,TRBJ2-3,.,TGCAGTGCTAAAGTTGAGTTCACAGATACGCAGTATTTT,CSAKVEFTDTQYF
TRBV5-1,many,TRBJ1-6,TRBD1,TGCGCCAGCAGCCTGGGGGGACAGGGGGTCTCACCCCTCCACTTT,CASSLGGQGVSPLHF
TRBV14,many,TRBJ1-1,.,TGTGCCAGCAGCCCGTTAGGCACTGAAGCTTTCTTT,CASSPLGTEAFF